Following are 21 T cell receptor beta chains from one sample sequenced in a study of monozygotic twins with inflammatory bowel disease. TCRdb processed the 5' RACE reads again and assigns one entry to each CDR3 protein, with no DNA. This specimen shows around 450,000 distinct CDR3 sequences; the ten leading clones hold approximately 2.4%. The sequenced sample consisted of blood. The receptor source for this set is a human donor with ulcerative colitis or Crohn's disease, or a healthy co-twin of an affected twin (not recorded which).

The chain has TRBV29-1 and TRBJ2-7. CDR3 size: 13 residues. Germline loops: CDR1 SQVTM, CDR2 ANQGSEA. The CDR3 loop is CSVVAQHSYEQYF.

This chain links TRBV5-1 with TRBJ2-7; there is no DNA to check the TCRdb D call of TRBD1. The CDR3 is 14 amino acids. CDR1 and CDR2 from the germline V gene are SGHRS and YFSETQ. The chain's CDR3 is CASSWTGQTYEQYF.

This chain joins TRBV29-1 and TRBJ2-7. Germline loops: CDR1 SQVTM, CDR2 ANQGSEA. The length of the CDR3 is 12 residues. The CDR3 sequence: CSVKGNDYEQYF.

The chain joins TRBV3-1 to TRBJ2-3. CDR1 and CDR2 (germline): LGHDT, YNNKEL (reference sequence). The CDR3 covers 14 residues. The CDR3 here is CASSQGTRTDTQYF.

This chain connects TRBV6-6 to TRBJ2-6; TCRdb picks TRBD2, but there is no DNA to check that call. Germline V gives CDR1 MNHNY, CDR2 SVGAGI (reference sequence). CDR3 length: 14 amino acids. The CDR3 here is CASSYGAQANVLTF.

This chain's CDR3 is CASSLAQGVRYEQYF. The genes are TRBV28 and TRBJ2-7; TCRdb's D call, TRBD1, is unchecked because there is no DNA. CDR3 length equals 15 residues. Per the germline V gene, CDR1 is MDHEN and CDR2 is SYDVKM.

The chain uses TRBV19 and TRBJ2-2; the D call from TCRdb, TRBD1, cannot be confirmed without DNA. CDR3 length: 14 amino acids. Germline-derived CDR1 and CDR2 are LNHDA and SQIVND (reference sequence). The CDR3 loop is CASSNGHNTGELFF.

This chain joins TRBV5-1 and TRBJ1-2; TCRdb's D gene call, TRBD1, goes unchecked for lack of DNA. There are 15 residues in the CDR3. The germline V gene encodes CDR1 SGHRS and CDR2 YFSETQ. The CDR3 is CASSTGQNINYGYTF.

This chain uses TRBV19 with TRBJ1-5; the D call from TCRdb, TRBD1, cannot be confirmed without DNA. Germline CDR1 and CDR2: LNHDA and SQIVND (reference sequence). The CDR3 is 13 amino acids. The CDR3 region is CASTPVSNQPQHF.

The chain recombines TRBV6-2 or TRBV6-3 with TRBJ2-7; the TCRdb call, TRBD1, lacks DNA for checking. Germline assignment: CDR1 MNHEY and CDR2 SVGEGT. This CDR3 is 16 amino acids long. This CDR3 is CASSSPLTRVSYEQYF.

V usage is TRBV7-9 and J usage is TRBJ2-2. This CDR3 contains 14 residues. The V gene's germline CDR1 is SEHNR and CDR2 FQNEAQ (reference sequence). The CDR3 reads CASSLAPSTGELFF.

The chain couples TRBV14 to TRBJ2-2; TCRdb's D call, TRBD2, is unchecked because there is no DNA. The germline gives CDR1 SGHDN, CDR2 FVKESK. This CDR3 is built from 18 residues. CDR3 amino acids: CASSQDEEAGVTTGELFF.

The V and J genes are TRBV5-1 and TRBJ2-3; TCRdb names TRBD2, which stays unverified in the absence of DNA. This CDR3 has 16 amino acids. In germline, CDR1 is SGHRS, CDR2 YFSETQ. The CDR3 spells CASSLGSGSSTDTQYF.

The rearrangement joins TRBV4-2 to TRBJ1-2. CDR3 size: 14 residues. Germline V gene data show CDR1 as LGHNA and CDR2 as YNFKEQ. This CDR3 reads CASSQAGPNYGYTF.

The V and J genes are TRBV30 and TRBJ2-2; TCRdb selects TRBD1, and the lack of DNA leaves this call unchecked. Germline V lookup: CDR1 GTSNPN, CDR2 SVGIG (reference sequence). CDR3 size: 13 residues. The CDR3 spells CAWGDSNTGELFF.

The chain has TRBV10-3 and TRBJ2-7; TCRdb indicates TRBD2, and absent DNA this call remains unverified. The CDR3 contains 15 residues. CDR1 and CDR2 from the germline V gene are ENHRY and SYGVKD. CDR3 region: CAISDPGTSAYEQYF.

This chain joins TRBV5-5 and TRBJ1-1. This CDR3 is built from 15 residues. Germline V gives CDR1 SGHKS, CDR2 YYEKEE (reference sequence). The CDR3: CASSSSRLGNTEAFF.

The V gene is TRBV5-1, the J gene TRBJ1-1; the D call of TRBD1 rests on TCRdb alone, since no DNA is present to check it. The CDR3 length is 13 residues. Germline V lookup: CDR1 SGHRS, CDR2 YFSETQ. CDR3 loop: CASSLEGVGEAFF.

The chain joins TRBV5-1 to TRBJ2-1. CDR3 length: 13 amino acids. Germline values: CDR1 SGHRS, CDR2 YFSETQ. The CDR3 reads CASAKIGYNEQFF.

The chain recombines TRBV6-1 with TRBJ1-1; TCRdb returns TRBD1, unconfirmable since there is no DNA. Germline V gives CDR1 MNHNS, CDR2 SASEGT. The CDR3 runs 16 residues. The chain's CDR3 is CASRSGGTVLNTEAFF.

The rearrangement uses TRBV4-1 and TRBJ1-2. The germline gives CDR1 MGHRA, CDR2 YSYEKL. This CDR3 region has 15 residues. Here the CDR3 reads CASSQAPKGSSGYTF.